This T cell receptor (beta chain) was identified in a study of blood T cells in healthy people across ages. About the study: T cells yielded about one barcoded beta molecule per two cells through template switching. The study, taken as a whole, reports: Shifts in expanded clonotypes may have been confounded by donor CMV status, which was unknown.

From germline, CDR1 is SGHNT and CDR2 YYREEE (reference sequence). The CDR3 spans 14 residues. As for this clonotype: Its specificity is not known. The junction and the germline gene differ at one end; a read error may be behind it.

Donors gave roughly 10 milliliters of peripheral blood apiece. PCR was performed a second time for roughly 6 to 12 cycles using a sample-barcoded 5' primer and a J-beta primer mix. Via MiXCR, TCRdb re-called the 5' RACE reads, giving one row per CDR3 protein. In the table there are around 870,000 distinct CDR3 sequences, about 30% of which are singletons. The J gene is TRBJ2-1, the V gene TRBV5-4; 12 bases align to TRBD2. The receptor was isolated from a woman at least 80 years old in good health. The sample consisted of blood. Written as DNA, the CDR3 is TGTGCCAACAGCTCTAGCGGGGGGGCGTATGAGCAGTTCTTC. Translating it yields CANSSSGGAYEQFF.